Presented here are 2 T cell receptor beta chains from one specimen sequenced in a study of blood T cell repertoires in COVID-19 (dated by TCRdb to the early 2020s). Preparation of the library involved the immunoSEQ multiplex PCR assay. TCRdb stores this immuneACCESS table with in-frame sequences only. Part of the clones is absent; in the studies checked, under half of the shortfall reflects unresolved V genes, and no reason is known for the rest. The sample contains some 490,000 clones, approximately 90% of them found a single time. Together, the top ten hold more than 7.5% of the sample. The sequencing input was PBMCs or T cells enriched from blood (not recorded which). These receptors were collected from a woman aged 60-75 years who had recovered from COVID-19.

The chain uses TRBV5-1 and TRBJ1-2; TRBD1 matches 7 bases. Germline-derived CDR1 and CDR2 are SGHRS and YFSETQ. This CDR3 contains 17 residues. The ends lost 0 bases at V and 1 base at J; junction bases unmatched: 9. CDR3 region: CASSLGPGQSFNYGYTF. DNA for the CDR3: TGCGCCAGCAGCTTGGGCCCGGGACAGAGTTTTAACTATGGCTACACCTTC.

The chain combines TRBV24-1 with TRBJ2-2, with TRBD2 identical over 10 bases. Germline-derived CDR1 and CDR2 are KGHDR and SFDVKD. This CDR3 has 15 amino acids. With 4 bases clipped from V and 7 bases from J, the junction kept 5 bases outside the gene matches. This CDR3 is CATSEAGTSDGELFF. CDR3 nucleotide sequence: TGTGCCACCAGTGAGGCCGGGACTAGCGACGGGGAGCTGTTTTTT.